The clone carrying this T cell receptor (beta chain) was detected ten times or more. The antigen is not known. The CDR3 is 15 amino acids. V was clipped by 3 bases and J by 1 base, with 11 bases between them. The germline gives CDR1 ENHRY, CDR2 SYGVKD. This entry belongs to a study of human T cells and chemical hapten exposure. Study background: Across samples, TCR yields varied, mostly owing to small differences in pooled library volumes. Overall study results and limits: Counts of TCRs above 1 in 1000 frequency stayed unchanged with DPC sensitization.

The library tagged individual cDNA molecules with unique molecular identifiers. Per the study methods: TCR counts had a median of about 100,000 per sample and spanned about 20,000 to 750,000. Each CDR3 protein is one row after TCRdb ran MiXCR on the RACE reads. The V and J calls and clone size come from TCRdb's table, not from the authors' own analysis. The sample comprises 43,000 or so distinct CDR3 sequences, around 4.1% of which are singletons, and about 1.6% rests with the top ten. Described time point: healthy volunteer bleed at 2 weeks. From whole blood left unfractionated, total RNA was extracted.

The chain links TRBV10-3 to TRBJ2-3, with a possible D match to TRBD2 (6 bases). The sequence derives from a female donor in good health. Some clones in this sample may be carry-over from other donors' samples. The sample was whole blood. This CDR3 is CAISEGRGRTDTQYF. The CDR3 coding sequence is TGTGCCATCAGTGAAGGGCGGGGTCGCACAGATACGCAGTATTTT.